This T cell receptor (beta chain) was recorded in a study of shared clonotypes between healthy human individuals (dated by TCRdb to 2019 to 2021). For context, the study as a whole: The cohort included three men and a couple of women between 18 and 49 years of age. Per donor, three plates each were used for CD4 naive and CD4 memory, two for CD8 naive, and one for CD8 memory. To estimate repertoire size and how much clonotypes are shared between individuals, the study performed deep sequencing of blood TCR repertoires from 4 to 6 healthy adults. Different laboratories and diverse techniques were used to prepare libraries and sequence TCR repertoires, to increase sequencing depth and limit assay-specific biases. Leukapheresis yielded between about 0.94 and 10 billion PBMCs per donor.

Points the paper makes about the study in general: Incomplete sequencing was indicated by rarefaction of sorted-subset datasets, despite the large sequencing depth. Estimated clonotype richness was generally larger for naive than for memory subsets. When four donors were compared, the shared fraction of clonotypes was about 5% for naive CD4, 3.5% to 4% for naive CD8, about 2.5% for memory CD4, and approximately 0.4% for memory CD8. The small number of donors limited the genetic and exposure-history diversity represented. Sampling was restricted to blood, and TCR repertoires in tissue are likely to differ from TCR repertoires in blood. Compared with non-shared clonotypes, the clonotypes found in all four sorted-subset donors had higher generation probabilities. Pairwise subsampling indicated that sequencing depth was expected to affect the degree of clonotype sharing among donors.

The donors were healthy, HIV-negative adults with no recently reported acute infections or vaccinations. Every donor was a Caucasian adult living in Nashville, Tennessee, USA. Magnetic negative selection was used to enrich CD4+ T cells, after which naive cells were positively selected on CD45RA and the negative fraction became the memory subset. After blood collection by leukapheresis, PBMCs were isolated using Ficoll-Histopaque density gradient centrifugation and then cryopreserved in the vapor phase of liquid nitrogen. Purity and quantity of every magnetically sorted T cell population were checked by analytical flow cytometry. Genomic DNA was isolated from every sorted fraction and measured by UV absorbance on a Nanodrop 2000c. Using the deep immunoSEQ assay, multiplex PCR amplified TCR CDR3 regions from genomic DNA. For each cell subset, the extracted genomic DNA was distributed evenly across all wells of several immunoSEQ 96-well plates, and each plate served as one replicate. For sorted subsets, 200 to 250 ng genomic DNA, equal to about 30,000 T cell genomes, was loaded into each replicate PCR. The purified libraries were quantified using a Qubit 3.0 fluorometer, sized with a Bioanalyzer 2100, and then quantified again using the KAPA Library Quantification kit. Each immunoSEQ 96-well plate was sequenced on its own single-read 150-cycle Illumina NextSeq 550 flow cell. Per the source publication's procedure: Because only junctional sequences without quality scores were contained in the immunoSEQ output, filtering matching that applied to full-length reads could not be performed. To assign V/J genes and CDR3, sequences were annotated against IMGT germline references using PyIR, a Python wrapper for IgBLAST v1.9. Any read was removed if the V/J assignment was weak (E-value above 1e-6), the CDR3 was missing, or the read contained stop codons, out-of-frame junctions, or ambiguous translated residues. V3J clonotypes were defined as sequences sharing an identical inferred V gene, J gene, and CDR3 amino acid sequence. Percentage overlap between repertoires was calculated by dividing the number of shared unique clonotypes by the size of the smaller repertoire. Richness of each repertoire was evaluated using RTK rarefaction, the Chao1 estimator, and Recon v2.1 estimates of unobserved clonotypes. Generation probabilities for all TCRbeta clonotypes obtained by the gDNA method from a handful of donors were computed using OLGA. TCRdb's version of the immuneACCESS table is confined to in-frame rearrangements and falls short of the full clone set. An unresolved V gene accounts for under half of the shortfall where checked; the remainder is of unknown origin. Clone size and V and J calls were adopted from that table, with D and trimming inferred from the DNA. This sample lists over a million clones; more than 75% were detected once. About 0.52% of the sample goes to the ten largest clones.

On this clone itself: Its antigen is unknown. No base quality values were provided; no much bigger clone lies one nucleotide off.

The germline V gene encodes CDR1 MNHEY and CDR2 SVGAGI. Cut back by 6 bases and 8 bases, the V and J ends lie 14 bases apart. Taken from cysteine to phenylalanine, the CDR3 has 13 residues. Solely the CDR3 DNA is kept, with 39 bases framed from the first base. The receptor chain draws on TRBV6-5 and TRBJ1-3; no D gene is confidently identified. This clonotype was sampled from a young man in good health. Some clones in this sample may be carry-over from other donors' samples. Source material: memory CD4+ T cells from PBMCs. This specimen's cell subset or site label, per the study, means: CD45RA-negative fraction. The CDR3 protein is CASSHSAGDTIYF. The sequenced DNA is TGTGCCAGCAGCCATTCTGCAGGAGACACCATATATTTT.